Listed below are T cell receptor beta chains from one sample, sequenced in a study of PD-1 blockade in classical Hodgkin lymphoma. Libraries were prepared by immunoSEQ multiplex PCR; TCRdb keeps only in-frame clonotypes and omits some of them. Of under 75,000 clones in the sample, around nine tenths were seen once. The specimen comprised peripheral blood mononuclear cells (PBMCs), sampled before the second cycle of nivolumab. These receptors originate from a human donor with classical Hodgkin lymphoma. Both conserved end residues are part of each CDR3. The order of the fields is J gene, D gene, clone size, V gene, CDR3 length, CDR3 DNA, CDR3 protein. The D gene is left open where the match is weak. The listing skips clone size in some rows; elsewhere it reads once, few, many or a size class.

J gene: TRBJ1-1; D gene: TRBD1; clone size: NA; V gene: TRBV18; CDR3 length: 13; CDR3 DNA: TGTGCCAGCAAAGGACAGGGTCTTTTTGAAGCTTTCTTT; CDR3 protein: CASKGQGLFEAFF
J gene: TRBJ1-5; D gene: NA; clone size: NA; V gene: TRBV10-3; CDR3 length: 17; CDR3 DNA: TGTGCCCCTCCGCGGGCCCGGGGAACGGAGAGCAATCAGCCCCAGCATTTT; CDR3 protein: CAPPRARGTESNQPQHF
J gene: TRBJ2-1; D gene: NA; clone size: NA; V gene: TRBV5-3; CDR3 length: 13; CDR3 DNA: TGTGCCAGAAGCTTCTACCCGTCCAATGAGCAGTTCTTC; CDR3 protein: CARSFYPSNEQFF
J gene: TRBJ1-2; D gene: NA; clone size: NA; V gene: TRBV7-9; CDR3 length: 15; CDR3 DNA: TGTGCCAGCAGCTTAAGAGGGAGATCGATCTATGGCTACACCTTC; CDR3 protein: CASSLRGRSIYGYTF
J gene: TRBJ2-7; D gene: NA; clone size: NA; V gene: TRBV11-2; CDR3 length: 14; CDR3 DNA: TGTGCCAGCAGCTTAGAAGCAGGGGAGTACGAGCAGTACTTC; CDR3 protein: CASSLEAGEYEQYF
J gene: TRBJ1-1; D gene: NA; clone size: NA; V gene: TRBV5-6; CDR3 length: 16; CDR3 DNA: TGTGCCAGCAGCTTGGACGGCGGAGCTCGGAACACTGAAGCTTTCTTT; CDR3 protein: CASSLDGGARNTEAFF
J gene: TRBJ2-4; D gene: NA; clone size: NA; V gene: TRBV10-1; CDR3 length: 19; CDR3 DNA: TGCGCCAGCAACATACGTCCGGGCAGGCGAGAACTAGCCAAAAACATTCAGTACTTC; CDR3 protein: CASNIRPGRRELAKNIQYF
J gene: TRBJ2-5; D gene: NA; clone size: NA; V gene: TRBV29-1; CDR3 length: 13; CDR3 DNA: TGCAGCGTTGAGGAAGACAGTAAAGAGACCCAGTACTTC; CDR3 protein: CSVEEDSKETQYF
J gene: TRBJ1-4; D gene: NA; clone size: NA; V gene: TRBV5-1; CDR3 length: 15; CDR3 DNA: TGCGCCAGCAGCTTGGACGGTACAACTAATGAAAAACTGTTTTTT; CDR3 protein: CASSLDGTTNEKLFF
J gene: TRBJ2-2; D gene: NA; clone size: NA; V gene: TRBV6-5; CDR3 length: 13; CDR3 DNA: TGTGCCAGCATCCACACAGGGTCCGGGGAGCTGTTTTTT; CDR3 protein: CASIHTGSGELFF
J gene: TRBJ2-3; D gene: NA; clone size: NA; V gene: TRBV30; CDR3 length: 15; CDR3 DNA: TGTGCCTGGAGTCCGATGGGGACTAGCACAGATACGCAGTATTTT; CDR3 protein: CAWSPMGTSTDTQYF
J gene: TRBJ1-4; D gene: TRBD1; clone size: NA; V gene: TRBV5-1; CDR3 length: 15; CDR3 DNA: TGCGCCAGCAGCTTGGCACAGGGGTCGAGTGAAAAACTGTTTTTT; CDR3 protein: CASSLAQGSSEKLFF
J gene: TRBJ2-2; D gene: NA; clone size: NA; V gene: TRBV4-1; CDR3 length: 17; CDR3 DNA: TGCGCCAGCAGCCAAGTCGATATGGGTTGGGTGACCGGGGAGCTGTTTTTT; CDR3 protein: CASSQVDMGWVTGELFF
J gene: TRBJ1-2; D gene: NA; clone size: NA; V gene: TRBV15; CDR3 length: 17; CDR3 DNA: TGTGCCACCAGCAGAGAACAGGTTGTTGAACCCGAACGGGGCTACACCTTC; CDR3 protein: CATSREQVVEPERGYTF
J gene: TRBJ2-3; D gene: NA; clone size: NA; V gene: TRBV19; CDR3 length: 16; CDR3 DNA: TGTGCCAGTAGTATAGAAGCGCGGGGAGGCACAGATACGCAGTATTTT; CDR3 protein: CASSIEARGGTDTQYF
J gene: TRBJ2-2; D gene: NA; clone size: NA; V gene: TRBV5-1; CDR3 length: 13; CDR3 DNA: TGCGCCAGCATGATAGGGCATGCCGGGGAGCTGTTTTTT; CDR3 protein: CASMIGHAGELFF
J gene: TRBJ2-5; D gene: NA; clone size: NA; V gene: TRBV5-1; CDR3 length: 11; CDR3 DNA: TGCGCCAGCAGCTTGCCGGGACGAATATACTTC; CDR3 protein: CASSLPGRIYF
J gene: TRBJ2-4; D gene: NA; clone size: NA; V gene: TRBV11-2; CDR3 length: 13; CDR3 DNA: TGTGCCAGCAGCTCCCCTGCCAAAAACATTCAGTACTTC; CDR3 protein: CASSSPAKNIQYF
J gene: TRBJ2-7; D gene: TRBD2; clone size: NA; V gene: TRBV28; CDR3 length: 14; CDR3 DNA: TGTGCCAGCAGTTTGGGAGCGGGGCTTTACGAGCAGTACTTC; CDR3 protein: CASSLGAGLYEQYF
J gene: TRBJ1-2; D gene: NA; clone size: NA; V gene: TRBV2; CDR3 length: 11; CDR3 DNA: TGTGCCAGCCAGGGGAACTATGGCTACACCTTC; CDR3 protein: CASQGNYGYTF
J gene: TRBJ1-5; D gene: NA; clone size: NA; V gene: TRBV12-5; CDR3 length: 13; CDR3 DNA: TGTGCTAGTGGAGGCAGGGAAAATCAGCCCCAGCATTTT; CDR3 protein: CASGGRENQPQHF
J gene: TRBJ2-2; D gene: NA; clone size: NA; V gene: TRBV5-1; CDR3 length: 15; CDR3 DNA: TGCGCCAGCAGCTTGGACAGCCCGAACACCGGGGAGCTGTTTTTT; CDR3 protein: CASSLDSPNTGELFF
J gene: TRBJ2-7; D gene: NA; clone size: NA; V gene: TRBV27; CDR3 length: 13; CDR3 DNA: TGTGCCAGCAAAGCGTTTTACTCCTACGAGCAGTACTTC; CDR3 protein: CASKAFYSYEQYF
J gene: TRBJ2-1; D gene: NA; clone size: few; V gene: TRBV5-1; CDR3 length: 14; CDR3 DNA: TGCGCCAGCAGCTTCAGGACAGACTACAATGAGCAGTTCTTC; CDR3 protein: CASSFRTDYNEQFF